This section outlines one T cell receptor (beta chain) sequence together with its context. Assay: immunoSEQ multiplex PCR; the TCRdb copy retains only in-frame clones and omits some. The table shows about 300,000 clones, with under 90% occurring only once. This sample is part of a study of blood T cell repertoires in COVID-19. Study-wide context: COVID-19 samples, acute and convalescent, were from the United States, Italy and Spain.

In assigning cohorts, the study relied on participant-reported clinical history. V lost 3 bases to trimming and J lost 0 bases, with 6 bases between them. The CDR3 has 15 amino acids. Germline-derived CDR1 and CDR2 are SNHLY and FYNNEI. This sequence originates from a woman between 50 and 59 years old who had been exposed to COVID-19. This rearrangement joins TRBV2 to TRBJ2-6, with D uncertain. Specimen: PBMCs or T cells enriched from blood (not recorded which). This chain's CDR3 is CASSDGLSGANVLTF. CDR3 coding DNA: TGTGCCAGCAGTGACGGTCTCTCTGGGGCCAACGTCCTGACTTTC.